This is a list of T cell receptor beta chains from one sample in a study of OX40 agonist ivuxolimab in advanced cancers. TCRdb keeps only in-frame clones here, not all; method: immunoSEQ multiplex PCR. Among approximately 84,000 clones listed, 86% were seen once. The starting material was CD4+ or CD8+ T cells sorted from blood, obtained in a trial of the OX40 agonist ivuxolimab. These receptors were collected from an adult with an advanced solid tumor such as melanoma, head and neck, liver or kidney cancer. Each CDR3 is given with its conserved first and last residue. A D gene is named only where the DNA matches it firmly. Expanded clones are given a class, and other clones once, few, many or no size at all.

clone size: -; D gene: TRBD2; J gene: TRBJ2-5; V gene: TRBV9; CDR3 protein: CASSPEGTSEETQYF; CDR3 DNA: TGTGCCAGCAGCCCAGAGGGGACTAGTGAAGAGACCCAGTACTTC
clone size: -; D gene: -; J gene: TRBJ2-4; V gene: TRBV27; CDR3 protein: CASSPYSGNIQYF; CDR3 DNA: TGTGCCAGCAGTCCTTACTCAGGGAACATTCAGTACTTC
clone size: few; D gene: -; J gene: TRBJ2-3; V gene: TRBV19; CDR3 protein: CASSPGRGRGRTTDTQYF; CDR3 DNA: TGTGCCAGTAGTCCCGGCCGAGGACGTGGGAGAACCACAGATACGCAGTATTTT
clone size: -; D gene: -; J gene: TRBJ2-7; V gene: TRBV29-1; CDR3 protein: CSGAAPGSYEQYF; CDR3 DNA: TGCAGCGGGGCAGCCCCAGGGTCCTACGAGCAGTACTTC
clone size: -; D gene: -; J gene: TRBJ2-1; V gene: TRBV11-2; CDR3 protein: CASSLARDHEQFF; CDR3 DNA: TGTGCCAGCAGCTTGGCTAGGGATCATGAGCAGTTCTTC
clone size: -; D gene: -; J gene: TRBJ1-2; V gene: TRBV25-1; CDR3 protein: CASSATGFYGYTF; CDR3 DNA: TGTGCCAGCAGTGCAACCGGCTTCTATGGCTACACCTTC
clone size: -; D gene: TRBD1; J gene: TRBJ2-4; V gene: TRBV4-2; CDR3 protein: CASSPQQGLAKNIQYF; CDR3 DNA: TGTGCCAGCAGCCCCCAACAGGGGTTAGCCAAAAACATTCAGTACTTC
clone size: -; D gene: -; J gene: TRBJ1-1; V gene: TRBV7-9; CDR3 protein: CASSLPNVFFGKTEAFF; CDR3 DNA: TGTGCCAGCAGCTTACCGAATGTTTTTTTTGGTAAGACTGAAGCTTTCTTT
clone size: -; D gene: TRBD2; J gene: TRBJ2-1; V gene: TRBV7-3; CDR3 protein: CASSLPGGGNEQFF; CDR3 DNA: TGTGCCAGCAGCCTACCGGGAGGAGGCAATGAGCAGTTCTTC
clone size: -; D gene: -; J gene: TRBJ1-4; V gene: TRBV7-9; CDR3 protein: CASQGQSEKLFF; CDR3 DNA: TGTGCCAGCCAGGGTCAGAGCGAAAAACTGTTTTTT
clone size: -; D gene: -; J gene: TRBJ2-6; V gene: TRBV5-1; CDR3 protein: CASGEAGAGANVLTF; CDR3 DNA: TGCGCCAGCGGGGAGGCAGGAGCTGGGGCCAACGTCCTGACTTTC
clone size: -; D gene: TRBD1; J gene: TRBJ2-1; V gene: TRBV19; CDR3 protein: CASSILNQGAGNNEQFF; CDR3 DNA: TGTGCCAGTAGTATTTTAAATCAGGGGGCCGGCAACAATGAGCAGTTCTTC
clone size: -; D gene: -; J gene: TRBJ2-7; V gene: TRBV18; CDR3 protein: CASSPIPTGKEQYF; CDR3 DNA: TGTGCCAGCTCACCAATCCCCACGGGTAAGGAGCAGTACTTC
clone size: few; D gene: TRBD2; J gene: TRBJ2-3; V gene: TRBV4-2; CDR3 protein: CASSQDPGGGSFTDTQYF; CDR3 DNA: TGTGCCAGCAGCCAAGATCCTGGCGGCGGGAGCTTCACAGATACGCAGTATTTT
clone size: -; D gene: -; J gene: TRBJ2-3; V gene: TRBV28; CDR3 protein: CASSISVGGDTQYF; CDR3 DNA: TGTGCCAGCAGTATTAGCGTGGGGGGAGATACGCAGTATTTT
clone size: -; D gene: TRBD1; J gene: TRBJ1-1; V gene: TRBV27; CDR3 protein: CASSLSRWDRGTEAFF; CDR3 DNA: TGTGCCAGCAGTTTATCGAGGTGGGACAGGGGGACTGAAGCTTTCTTT
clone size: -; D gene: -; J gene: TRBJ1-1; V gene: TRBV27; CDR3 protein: CASSLRRITEAFF; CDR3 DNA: TGTGCCAGCAGTTTACGGAGGATCACTGAAGCTTTCTTT
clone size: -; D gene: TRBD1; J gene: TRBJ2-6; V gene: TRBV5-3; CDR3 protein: CARSLLGGDRGRSGANVLTF; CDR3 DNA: TGTGCCAGAAGCTTATTAGGAGGGGACAGGGGGCGTAGTGGGGCCAACGTCCTGACTTTC
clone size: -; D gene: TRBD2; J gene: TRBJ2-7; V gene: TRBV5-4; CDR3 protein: CASSLMPGLAGRPYEQYF; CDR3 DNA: TGTGCCAGCAGCTTAATGCCGGGACTAGCGGGGCGTCCCTACGAGCAGTACTTC
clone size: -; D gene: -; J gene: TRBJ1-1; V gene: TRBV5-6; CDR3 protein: CASISGQFNTEAFF; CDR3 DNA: TGTGCCAGCATCTCAGGACAGTTTAACACTGAAGCTTTCTTT
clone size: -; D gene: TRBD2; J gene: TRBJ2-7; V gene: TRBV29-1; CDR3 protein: CSGSATSGGYEQYF; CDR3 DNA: TGCAGCGGCTCGGCGACTAGCGGGGGGTACGAGCAGTACTTC
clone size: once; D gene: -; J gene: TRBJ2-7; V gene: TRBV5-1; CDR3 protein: CASSFAGETYEQYF; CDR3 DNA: TGCGCCAGCAGCTTCGCCGGGGAGACCTACGAGCAGTACTTC
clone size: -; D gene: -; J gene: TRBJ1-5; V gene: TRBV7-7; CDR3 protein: CASSWGPNQPQHF; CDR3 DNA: TGTGCTAGCAGCTGGGGTCCCAATCAGCCCCAGCATTTT
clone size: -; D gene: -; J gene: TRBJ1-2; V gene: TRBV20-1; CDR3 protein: CSAGANYGYTF; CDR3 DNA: TGCAGTGCGGGGGCTAACTATGGCTACACCTTC
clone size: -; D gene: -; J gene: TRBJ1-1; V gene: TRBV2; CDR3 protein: CASSERRGRTEAFF; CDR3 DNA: TGTGCCAGCAGTGAGCGGCGGGGACGGACTGAAGCTTTCTTT
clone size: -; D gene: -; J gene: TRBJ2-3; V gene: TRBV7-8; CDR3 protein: CASSPHRRVGTDTQYF; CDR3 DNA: TGTGCCAGCAGCCCCCACCGACGGGTGGGCACAGATACGCAGTATTTT
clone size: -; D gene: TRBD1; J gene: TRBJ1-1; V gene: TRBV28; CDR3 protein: CASTGAGTANTEAFF; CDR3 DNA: TGTGCCAGCACAGGGGCCGGGACAGCTAACACTGAAGCTTTCTTT
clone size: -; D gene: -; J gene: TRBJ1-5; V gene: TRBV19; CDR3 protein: CASRYSGGSNQPQHF; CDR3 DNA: TGTGCCAGTAGGTACTCAGGAGGGAGCAATCAGCCCCAGCATTTT
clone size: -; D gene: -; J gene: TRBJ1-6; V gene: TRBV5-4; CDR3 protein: CASSFGIREGNSPLHF; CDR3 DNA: TGTGCCAGCAGCTTCGGGATTAGGGAAGGGAATTCACCCCTCCACTTT
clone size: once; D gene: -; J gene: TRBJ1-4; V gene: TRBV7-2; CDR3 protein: CASSLLGGEREKLFF; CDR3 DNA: TGTGCCAGCAGCTTACTCGGGGGGGAAAGGGAAAAACTGTTTTTT
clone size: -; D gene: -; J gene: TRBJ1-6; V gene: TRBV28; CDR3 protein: CASRRGPLNSPLHF; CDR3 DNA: TGTGCCAGCAGGAGAGGACCGCTCAATTCACCCCTCCACTTT
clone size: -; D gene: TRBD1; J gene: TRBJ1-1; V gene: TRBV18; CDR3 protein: CASSTGQGGTEAFF; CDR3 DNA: TGTGCCAGCTCCACCGGACAGGGTGGCACTGAAGCTTTCTTT
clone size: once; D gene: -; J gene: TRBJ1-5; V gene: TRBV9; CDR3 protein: CASSGGGQGNQPQHF; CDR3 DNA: TGTGCCAGCAGCGGGGGAGGCCAGGGCAATCAGCCCCAGCATTTT
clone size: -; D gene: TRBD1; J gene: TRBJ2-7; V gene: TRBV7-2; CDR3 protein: CASSQLGQGYEQYF; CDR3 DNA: TGTGCCAGCAGCCAACTGGGACAGGGCTACGAGCAGTACTTC
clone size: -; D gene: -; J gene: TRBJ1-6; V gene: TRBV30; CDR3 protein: CAWSDEVSSYNSPLHF; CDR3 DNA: TGTGCCTGGAGTGACGAGGTTAGCTCCTATAATTCACCCCTCCACTTT
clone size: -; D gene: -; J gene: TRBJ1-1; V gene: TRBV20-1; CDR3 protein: CSARANLEAFF; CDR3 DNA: TGCAGTGCTAGGGCCAACCTTGAAGCTTTCTTT
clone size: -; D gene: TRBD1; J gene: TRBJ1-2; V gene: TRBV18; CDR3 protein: CASSPGTGRGYTF; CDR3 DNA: TGTGCCAGCTCACCCGGGACAGGGAGGGGCTACACCTTC
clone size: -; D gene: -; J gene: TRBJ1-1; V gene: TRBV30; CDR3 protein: CAWRGGKRFMNTEAFF; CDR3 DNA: TGTGCCTGGAGGGGAGGGAAGCGGTTTATGAACACTGAAGCTTTCTTT
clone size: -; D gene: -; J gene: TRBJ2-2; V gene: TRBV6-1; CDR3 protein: CASNLRANTGELFF; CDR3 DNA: TGTGCCAGCAATCTCAGGGCGAACACCGGGGAGCTGTTTTTT
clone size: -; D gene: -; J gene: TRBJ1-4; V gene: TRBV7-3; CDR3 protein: CASSREGLRATNEKLFF; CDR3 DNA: TGTGCCAGCAGCCGTGAAGGATTACGCGCAACTAATGAAAAACTGTTTTTT
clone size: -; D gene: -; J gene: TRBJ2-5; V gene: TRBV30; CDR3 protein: CAWSVMYGHTIWETQYF; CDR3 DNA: TGTGCCTGGAGTGTAATGTACGGGCACACAATTTGGGAGACCCAGTACTTC
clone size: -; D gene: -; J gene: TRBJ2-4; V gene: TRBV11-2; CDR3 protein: CASSLGAAFDIQYF; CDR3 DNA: TGTGCCAGCAGCTTAGGAGCAGCGTTCGACATTCAGTACTTC
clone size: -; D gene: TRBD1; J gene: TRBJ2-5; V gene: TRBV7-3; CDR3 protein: CASSPDRGETQYF; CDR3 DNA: TGTGCCAGCAGCCCTGACAGGGGAGAGACCCAGTACTTC
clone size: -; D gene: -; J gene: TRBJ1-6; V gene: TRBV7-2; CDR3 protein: CASSFRGSHLTPLHF; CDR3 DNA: TGTGCCAGCAGCTTTAGGGGGTCACACCTGACACCCCTCCACTTT
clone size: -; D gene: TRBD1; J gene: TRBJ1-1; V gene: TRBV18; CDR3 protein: CASSPQSWQGDTEAFF; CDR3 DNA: TGTGCCAGCTCACCACAATCGTGGCAGGGGGACACTGAAGCTTTCTTT
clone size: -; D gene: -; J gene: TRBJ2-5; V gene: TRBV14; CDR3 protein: CASSQAGGMPQETQYF; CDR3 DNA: TGTGCCAGCAGCCAAGCCGGAGGGATGCCACAAGAGACCCAGTACTTC
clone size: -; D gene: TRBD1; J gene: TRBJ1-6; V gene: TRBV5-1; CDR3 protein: CASSLSSDRRNSPLHF; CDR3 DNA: TGCGCCAGCAGCTTGAGTTCGGACAGGCGTAATTCACCCCTCCACTTT
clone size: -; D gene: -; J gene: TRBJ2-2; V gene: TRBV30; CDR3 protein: CAWRSQGIGELFF; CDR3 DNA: TGTGCCTGGAGGTCACAGGGAATCGGGGAGCTGTTTTTT
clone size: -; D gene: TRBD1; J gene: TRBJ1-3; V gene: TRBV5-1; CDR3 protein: CASSLFGQGSSSGNTIYF; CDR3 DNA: TGCGCCAGCAGCCTGTTCGGACAGGGTAGCAGCTCTGGAAACACCATATATTTT
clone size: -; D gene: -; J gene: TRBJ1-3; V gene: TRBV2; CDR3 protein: CASSAQGSGNTIYF; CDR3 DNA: TGTGCCAGCAGCGCCCAGGGTTCTGGAAACACCATATATTTT
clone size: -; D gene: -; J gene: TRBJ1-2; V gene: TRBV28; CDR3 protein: CASSLVGAYGYTF; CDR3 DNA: TGTGCCAGCAGTTTGGTTGGGGCCTATGGCTACACCTTC
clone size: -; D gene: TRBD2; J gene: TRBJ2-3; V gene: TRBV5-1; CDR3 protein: CASSLVSSGGTDTQYF; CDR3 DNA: TGCGCCAGCAGCTTGGTGTCTAGCGGGGGCACAGATACGCAGTATTTT
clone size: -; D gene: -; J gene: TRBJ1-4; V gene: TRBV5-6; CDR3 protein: CASTRGGLNEKLFF; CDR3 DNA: TGTGCCAGCACCCGGGGGGGTTTAAATGAAAAACTGTTTTTT